The 10 T cell receptor beta chains reported below all come from one sample, sequenced in a study of cytomegalovirus exposure and HLA in healthy donors. The PCR was carried out with 60 Vbeta primers and 13 Jbeta primers. TCRdb's copy holds only in-frame clones and misses some; the assay was immunoSEQ multiplex PCR. The table has tens of thousands of clones, 75% to 80% seen once. The sample taken for sequencing was PBMCs. The receptors originated from a female donor in good health and CMV-seronegative.

The chain links TRBV5-4 to TRBJ2-3; D is unclear. V shed 6 bases and J shed 0 bases, with 11 bases lying between them. The germline CDR1 and CDR2 sequences are SGHNT and YYREEE (reference sequence). CDR3 length equals 14 residues. CDR3 loop: CASNSIESTDTQYF. The CDR3, as DNA: TGTGCCAGCAACTCCATCGAAAGCACAGATACGCAGTATTTT.

The CDR3 bases are TGTGCCAGTAGTATAGAAGGGGTCAAGAACACTGAAGCTTTCTTT. Its translation is CASSIEGVKNTEAFF. The chain carries TRBV19 and TRBJ1-1; possibly TRBD1 for D (5 bases). Between the trimmed V and J ends, which lost 0 bases and 1 base, there was a span of 9 bases. Germline CDR1 and CDR2: LNHDA and SQIVND (reference sequence). The length of the CDR3 is 15 residues.

V usage is TRBV11-2 and J usage is TRBJ2-1; D might be TRBD2 (5 bases). The CDR3 has 15 amino acids. Germline V gene sequence: CDR1 SGHAT, CDR2 FQNNGV. Trimming removed 5 bases from V and 5 bases from J, with 16 bases in between. The CDR3 reads CASSGLRDTNNEQFF. CDR3 DNA sequence: TGTGCCAGCAGCGGACTCCGGGATACCAACAATGAGCAGTTCTTC.

This chain joins TRBV10-1 and TRBJ2-5; TRBD1 agrees at 8 bases. The CDR3 length is 14 residues. The V gene's germline CDR1 is WNHNN and CDR2 SYGVQD (reference sequence). V trimming: 5 bases; J trimming: 1 base; junction bases outside the gene matches: 3. The CDR3 is CASSRQGIQETQYF. Here the CDR3 DNA reads TGCGCCAGCAGTAGACAGGGGATCCAAGAGACCCAGTACTTC.

The chain carries TRBV10-3 and TRBJ2-5; maybe TRBD2 (5 bases). CDR1 is ENHRY and CDR2 is SYGVKD in the germline V gene. The CDR3 totals 13 residues. Trimming stripped 3 bases from V and 9 bases from J, with 14 bases between. The CDR3 DNA follows: TGTGCCATCAGTGACCCTACTAGTCGGTCCCAGTACTTC. Translation: CAISDPTSRSQYF.

The V and J genes are TRBV13 and TRBJ2-7, with D maybe TRBD1 (6 bases). Germline CDR1 PRHDT, CDR2 FYEKMQ (reference sequence). The V and J ends lost 4 bases and 7 bases respectively, with 14 bases between them. The CDR3 extends over 13 amino acids. CDR3 amino acids: CASSYVGAREQYF. The CDR3 DNA follows: TGTGCCAGCAGCTACGTGGGGGCAAGAGAGCAGTACTTC. The complete variable domain, with remaining parts taken from reference TRBV13 and TRBJ2-7, reads AAGVIQSPRHLIKEKRETATLKCYPIPRHDTVYWYQQGPGQDPQFLISFYEKMQSDKGSIPDRFSAQQFSDYHSELNMSSLELGDSALYFCASSYVGAREQYFGPGTRLTVT.

Here the CDR3 reads CATSLSREAFF. CDR3 in DNA: TGTGCCACCAGCTTAAGCCGAGAGGCTTTCTTT. The chain uses TRBV15 and TRBJ1-1; D not certain. Trimming left V 5 bases short and J 11 bases short, with 12 bases between. There are 11 residues in the CDR3. Germline V lookup: CDR1 LNHNV, CDR2 YYDKDF (reference sequence).

The chain employs TRBV18 and TRBJ1-3, with D unclear. Germline V gene data show CDR1 as KGHSH and CDR2 as LQKENI. The CDR3 runs to 13 residues. V was cut by 3 bases and J by 4 bases, with 7 bases left in between. The DNA of the CDR3 is TGTGCCAGCTCACCGGGCCCCGGAAACACCATATATTTT. It encodes CASSPGPGNTIYF.

This clone was seen only a few times. The rearrangement joins TRBV18 to TRBJ2-5; perhaps TRBD1 as D (5 bases). Per the germline V gene, CDR1 is KGHSH and CDR2 is LQKENI. The CDR3 is 14 residues long. V was shortened by 2 bases and J by 2 bases, with 9 bases between the two germline ends. The CDR3 region is CASSPTKGQETQYF. The CDR3 DNA is TGTGCCAGCTCACCAACCAAGGGGCAAGAGACCCAGTACTTC. Looking up the rest from reference TRBV18 and TRBJ2-5 gives the full variable domain: NAGVMQNPRHLVRRRGQEARLRCSPMKGHSHVYWYRQLPEEGLKFMVYLQKENIIDESGMPKERFSAEFPKEGPSILRIQQVVRGDSAAYFCASSPTKGQETQYFGPGTRLLVL.

This rearrangement joins TRBV29-1 to TRBJ2-1; TRBD2 matches 8 bases. The length of the CDR3 is 14 residues. Germline assignment: CDR1 SQVTM and CDR2 ANQGSEA. With 3 bases clipped from V and 7 bases from J, the junction kept 8 bases outside the gene matches. The chain's CDR3 is CSVDKAGEGNEQFF. The CDR3 coding sequence is TGCAGCGTTGACAAAGCGGGAGAGGGGAATGAGCAGTTCTTC.